The 17 T cell receptor beta chains below come from one sample, sequenced in a study of cytomegalovirus exposure and HLA in healthy donors. Produced via immunoSEQ multiplex PCR; TCRdb's table is partial and in-frame only. The data contain 300,000 or so clones, around 90% of them singletons. The sample comprised PBMCs. All receptors come from a man aged 25 to 45 in good health and CMV-seronegative.

The chain recombines TRBV5-6 with TRBJ1-5; 9 bases map to TRBD1. Germline-derived CDR1 and CDR2 are SGHDT and YYEEEE. This CDR3 has 16 amino acids. Losses at the gene ends were 0 bases for V and 6 bases for J; bases not matched to a gene: 7. CDR3 residues: CASSLAGTGTSQPQHF. The CDR3 bases are TGTGCCAGCAGCTTGGCCGGGACAGGGACCTCTCAGCCCCAGCATTTT.

The genes are TRBV7-2 and TRBJ2-2; D call uncertain. CDR3 length: 15 residues. The V end lost 3 bases, the J end lost 0 bases, and 8 bases lay between the germline ends. Germline assignment: CDR1 SGHTA and CDR2 FQGNSA. The DNA of the CDR3 is TGTGCCAGCAGCTTTAGAACGACGAACACCGGGGAGCTGTTTTTT. Protein sequence: CASSFRTTNTGELFF.

In the case of this clone: At one end the junction does not follow the germline gene, possibly because of a read error. The rearrangement links TRBV9 to TRBJ1-1, with no clear D. CDR3 size: 8 residues. In germline, CDR1 is SGDLS, CDR2 YYNGEE. The CDR3 reads CASSGDSF. The CDR3 DNA reads TGTGCCAGCAGCGGAGACTCATTT.

The V call is TRBV19, the J call TRBJ1-2; 8 positions agree with TRBD1. CDR1 LNHDA and CDR2 SQIVND come from the germline V gene (reference sequence). The CDR3 has 14 amino acids. The V and J ends lost 4 bases and 4 bases, in that order; junction bases with no gene match: 5. The CDR3 nucleotides read TGTGCCAGTAGTAAGGAGGGACAGGCCTATGGCTACACCTTC. Translating it yields CASSKEGQAYGYTF.

The V call is TRBV19, the J call TRBJ1-6, with D maybe TRBD1 (5 bases). The CDR3 length is 15 residues. V shed 3 bases and J shed 8 bases, with 14 bases lying between them. Germline assignment: CDR1 LNHDA and CDR2 SQIVND (reference sequence). The CDR3 spells CASSIVQGRDSPLHF. In DNA form, the CDR3 reads TGTGCCAGTAGTATTGTCCAGGGAAGGGATTCACCCCTCCACTTT.

J is TRBJ1-2 and V is TRBV7-2, with 9 bases aligning to TRBD1. CDR3 size: 14 residues. V shed 6 bases, J shed 7 bases, and the junction held 9 bases outside the gene matches. Germline V gene lookup returns CDR1 SGHTA and CDR2 FQGNSA. The CDR3 coding sequence is TGTGCCAGCAGACATGACAGGGGGTTCTCTGGCTACACCTTC. Translated: CASRHDRGFSGYTF. The variable domain in full, completed from reference TRBV7-2 and TRBJ1-2, reads GAGVSQSPSNKVTEKGKDVELRCDPISGHTALYWYRQSLGQGLEFLIYFQGNSAPDKSGLPSDRFSAERTGGSVSTLTIQRTQQEDSAVYLCASRHDRGFSGYTFGSGTRLTVV.

The chain combines TRBV7-2 with TRBJ2-7, with D possibly being TRBD2 (6 bases). Per germline, CDR1 SGHTA and CDR2 FQGNSA. This CDR3 comprises 16 residues. Trimming left V 1 base short and J 4 bases short, with 17 bases between. The CDR3: CASSLGGRDGRYEQYF. DNA of the CDR3: TGTGCCAGCAGCTTAGGAGGTAGGGACGGGAGATACGAGCAGTACTTC. Based on the CDR3 plus reference TRBV7-2 and TRBJ2-7, the full variable domain is GAGVSQSPSNKVTEKGKDVELRCDPISGHTALYWYRQSLGQGLEFLIYFQGNSAPDKSGLPSDRFSAERTGGSVSTLTIQRTQQEDSAVYLCASSLGGRDGRYEQYFGPGTRLTVT.

V usage is TRBV12-2 and J usage is TRBJ2-2; the D segment call TRBD1 is taken from the table without a DNA check. TRBV12-2 is classified as a pseudogene. This CDR3 is 15 amino acids long. CDR3 sequence (DNA): TGTGCAAGTCGTACGGGACAGGGGGGCACCGGGGAGCTGTTTTTT. The encoded protein is CASRTGQGGTGELFF.

This clone was picked up a small number of times. The chain carries TRBV6-5 and TRBJ2-7, with TRBD2 as a possible D gene (7 bases). This CDR3 is 14 amino acids long. Trimming shortened V by 8 bases and J by 1 base, and 15 bases separated the two germline ends. CDR1 and CDR2 from the germline V gene are MNHEY and SVGAGI. The CDR3 region has the DNA TGTGCCAGCGGGGGGGCACGCACTTCCTACGAGCAGTACTTC. This translates into CASGGARTSYEQYF.

The rearrangement uses TRBV29-1 and TRBJ2-3; perhaps TRBD1 as D (6 bases). V dropped 6 bases and J dropped 3 bases, with 13 bases sitting between them. The germline CDR1 and CDR2 sequences are SQVTM and ANQGSEA. CDR3 length equals 13 residues. In DNA, the CDR3 is TGCAGCGTAGCGACAGGAATGACAGATACGCAGTATTTT. Translated: CSVATGMTDTQYF.

This chain connects TRBV10-3 to TRBJ1-1; D possibly corresponds to TRBD1 (6 bases). CDR1 is ENHRY, CDR2 SYGVKD, per germline. This CDR3 has 18 amino acids. V lost 4 bases and J 1 base, leaving 22 bases between the germline ends. Here the CDR3 DNA reads TGTGCCATCAGTGGGGGTGGGCACACAGGGTCGGGGAACACTGAAGCTTTCTTT. Protein product: CAISGGGHTGSGNTEAFF.

This clone was picked up a small number of times. V gene TRBV11-2 combines with J gene TRBJ2-7; D gene uncertain. Trimming shortened V by 6 bases and J by 5 bases, and 5 bases separated the two germline ends. The CDR3 loop spans 10 amino acids. Germline values: CDR1 SGHAT, CDR2 FQNNGV. This CDR3 reads CASSSNEQYF. In nucleotides, the CDR3 is TGTGCCAGCAGTTCAAACGAGCAGTACTTC.

The chain has TRBV5-1 and TRBJ1-5; D remains unclear. The V gene's germline CDR1 is SGHRS and CDR2 YFSETQ. V was clipped by 5 bases and J by 5 bases, with 11 bases between them. CDR3 size: 13 residues. The CDR3: CASSSDGDQPQHF. CDR3 in DNA: TGCGCCAGCAGTTCGGACGGGGATCAGCCCCAGCATTTT.

The chain employs TRBV14 and TRBJ2-7; D might be TRBD1 (5 bases). Germline CDR1 and CDR2: SGHDN and FVKESK. V was cut by 0 bases and J by 4 bases, with 16 bases left in between. The CDR3 loop spans 16 amino acids. The chain's CDR3 is CASSQEGKPTAYEQYF. Here the CDR3 DNA reads TGTGCCAGCAGCCAAGAGGGGAAACCGACAGCTTACGAGCAGTACTTC.

V and J are TRBV10-3 and TRBJ2-1, with 12 bases lining up with TRBD2. Germline lookup yields CDR1 ENHRY and CDR2 SYGVKD. Losses at the gene ends were 10 bases for V and 0 bases for J; bases not matched to a gene: 4. This CDR3 spans 15 amino acids. The CDR3 reads CATGTSGRSYNEQFF. CDR3 sequence (DNA): TGTGCCACCGGGACTAGCGGGCGCTCCTACAATGAGCAGTTCTTC.

The chain recombines TRBV30 with TRBJ2-7; 10 nucleotides line up with TRBD1. This CDR3 is 16 amino acids long. V lost 2 bases to trimming and J lost 2 bases; unmatched junction nucleotides: 9. CDR1 is GTSNPN and CDR2 is SVGIG in the germline V gene (reference sequence). CDR3 DNA sequence: TGTGCCTGGAGTCCCCACACCGGGACAGGGGCCTACGAGCAGTACTTC. It yields the protein CAWSPHTGTGAYEQYF.

This rearrangement joins TRBV5-1 to TRBJ1-1; 8 nucleotides match TRBD1. The germline V gene has CDR1 SGHRS and CDR2 YFSETQ. The trim removed 4 bases at V and 4 bases at J, leaving 15 bases unmatched. This CDR3 region has 17 residues. The CDR3 DNA reads as TGCGCCAGCAGCATCCAGGGGGCCTTAGGACCCACCACTGAAGCTTTCTTT. Translated, it gives CASSIQGALGPTTEAFF.